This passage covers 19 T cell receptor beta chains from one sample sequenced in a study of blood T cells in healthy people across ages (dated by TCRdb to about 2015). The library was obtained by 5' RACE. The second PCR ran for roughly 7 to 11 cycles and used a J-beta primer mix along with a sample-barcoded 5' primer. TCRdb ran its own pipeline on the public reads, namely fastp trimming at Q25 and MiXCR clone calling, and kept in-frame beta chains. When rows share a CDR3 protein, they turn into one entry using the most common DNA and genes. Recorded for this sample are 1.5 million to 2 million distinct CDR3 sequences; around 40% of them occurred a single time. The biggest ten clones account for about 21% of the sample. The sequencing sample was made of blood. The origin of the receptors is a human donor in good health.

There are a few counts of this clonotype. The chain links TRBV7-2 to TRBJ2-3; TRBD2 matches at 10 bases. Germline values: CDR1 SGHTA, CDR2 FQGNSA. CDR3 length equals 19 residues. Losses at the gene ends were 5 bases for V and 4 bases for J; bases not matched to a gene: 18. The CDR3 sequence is CASSPWGLAGDGRPDTQYF. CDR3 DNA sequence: TGTGCCAGCAGCCCCTGGGGTCTAGCGGGGGATGGTCGCCCAGATACGCAGTATTTT.

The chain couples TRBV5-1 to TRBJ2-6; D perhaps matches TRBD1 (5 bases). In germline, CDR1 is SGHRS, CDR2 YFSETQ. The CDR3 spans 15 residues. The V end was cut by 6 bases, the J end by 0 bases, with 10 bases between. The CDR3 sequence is CASNFTGSGANVLTF. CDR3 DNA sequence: TGCGCCAGCAACTTTACAGGCTCTGGGGCCAACGTCCTGACTTTC.

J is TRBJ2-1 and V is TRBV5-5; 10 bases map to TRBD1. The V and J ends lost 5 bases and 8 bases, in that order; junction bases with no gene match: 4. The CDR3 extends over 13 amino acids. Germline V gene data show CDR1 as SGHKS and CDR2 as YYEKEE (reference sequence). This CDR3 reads CASRGQGLDEQFF. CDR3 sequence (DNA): TGTGCCAGCAGGGGACAGGGGCTCGATGAGCAGTTCTTC.

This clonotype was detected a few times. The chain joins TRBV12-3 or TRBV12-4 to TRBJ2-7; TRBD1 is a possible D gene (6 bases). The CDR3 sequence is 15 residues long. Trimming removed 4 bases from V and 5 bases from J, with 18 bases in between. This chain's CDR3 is CASSYNRVVVDEQYF. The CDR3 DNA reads TGTGCCAGCAGTTACAACAGGGTGGTCGTGGACGAGCAGTACTTC.

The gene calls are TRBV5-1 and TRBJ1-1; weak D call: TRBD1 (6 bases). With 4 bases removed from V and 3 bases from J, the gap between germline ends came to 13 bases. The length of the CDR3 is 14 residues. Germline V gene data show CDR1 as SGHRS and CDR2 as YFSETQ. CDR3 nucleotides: TGCGCCAGCAGCCGGGGAGGGGGATACACTGAAGCTTTCTTT. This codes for CASSRGGGYTEAFF.

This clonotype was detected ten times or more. DNA for the CDR3: TGTGCCAGCAGCTTAGCCCCGGCTAGCGGGAGCACAGATACGCAGTATTTT. Amino acid sequence: CASSLAPASGSTDTQYF. The chain employs TRBV7-2 and TRBJ2-3; 8 nucleotides agree with TRBD2. This CDR3 spans 17 amino acids. Trimming removed 0 bases from V and 0 bases from J; junction bases left unmatched: 5. CDR1 and CDR2 (germline): SGHTA, FQGNSA.

The CDR3 protein is CASDRRRGSYNSPLHF. CDR3 nucleotide sequence: TGTGCCAGCGACAGACGGAGGGGGTCCTATAATTCACCCCTCCACTTT. The rearrangement links TRBV2 to TRBJ1-6, with D tentatively TRBD1 (6 bases). Germline-derived CDR1 and CDR2 are SNHLY and FYNNEI. The CDR3 is 16 residues long. V was trimmed by 8 bases and J by 1 base, leaving 15 bases between them. The complete variable domain, with remaining parts taken from reference TRBV2 and TRBJ1-6, reads EPEVTQTPSHQVTQMGQEVILRCVPISNHLYFYWYRQILGQKVEFLVSFYNNEISEKSEIFDDQFSVERPDGSNFTLKIRSTKLEDSAMYFCASDRRRGSYNSPLHFGNGTRLTVT.

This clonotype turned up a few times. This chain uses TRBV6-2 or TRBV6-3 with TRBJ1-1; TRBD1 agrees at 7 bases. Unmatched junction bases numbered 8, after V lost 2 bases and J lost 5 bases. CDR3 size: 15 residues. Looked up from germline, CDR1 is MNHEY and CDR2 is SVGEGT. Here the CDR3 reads CASSYGDRARTEAFF. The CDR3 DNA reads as TGTGCCAGCAGTTACGGCGACAGGGCGAGGACTGAAGCTTTCTTT.

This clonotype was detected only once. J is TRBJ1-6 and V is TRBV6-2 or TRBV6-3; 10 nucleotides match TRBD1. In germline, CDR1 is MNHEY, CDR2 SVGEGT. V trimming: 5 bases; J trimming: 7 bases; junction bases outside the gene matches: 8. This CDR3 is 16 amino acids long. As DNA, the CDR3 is TGTGCCAGCAGTGGGACCGGGACAGGGGCCAATTCACCCCTCCACTTT. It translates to CASSGTGTGANSPLHF.

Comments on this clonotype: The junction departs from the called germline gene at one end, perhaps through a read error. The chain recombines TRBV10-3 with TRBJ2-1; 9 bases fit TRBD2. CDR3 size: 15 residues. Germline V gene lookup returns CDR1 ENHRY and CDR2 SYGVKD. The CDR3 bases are TGTGCCATCAGTGAGTCGACTGGACTAGCGAATGGGCAGTTCTTC. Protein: CAISESTGLANGQFF.

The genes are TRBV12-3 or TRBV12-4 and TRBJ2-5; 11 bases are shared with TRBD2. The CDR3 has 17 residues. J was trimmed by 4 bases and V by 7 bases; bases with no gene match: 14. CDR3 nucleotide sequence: TGTGCCAGCACCCTGGGGGCTAGCGGGGGGACTGGAGAGACCCAGTACTTC. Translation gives CASTLGASGGTGETQYF.

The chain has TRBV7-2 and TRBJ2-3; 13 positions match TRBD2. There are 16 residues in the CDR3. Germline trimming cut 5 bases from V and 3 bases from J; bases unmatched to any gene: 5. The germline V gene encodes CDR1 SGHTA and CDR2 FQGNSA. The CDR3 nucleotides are TGTGCCAGCAGCAAACTAGCGGGGGGGCCAACAGATACGCAGTATTTT. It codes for CASSKLAGGPTDTQYF.

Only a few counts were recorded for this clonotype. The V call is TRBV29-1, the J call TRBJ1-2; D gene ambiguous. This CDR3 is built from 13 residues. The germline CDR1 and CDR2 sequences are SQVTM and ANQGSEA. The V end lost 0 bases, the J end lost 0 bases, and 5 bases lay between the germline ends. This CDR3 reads CSVEETANYGYTF. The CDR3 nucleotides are TGCAGCGTTGAAGAAACAGCTAACTATGGCTACACCTTC.

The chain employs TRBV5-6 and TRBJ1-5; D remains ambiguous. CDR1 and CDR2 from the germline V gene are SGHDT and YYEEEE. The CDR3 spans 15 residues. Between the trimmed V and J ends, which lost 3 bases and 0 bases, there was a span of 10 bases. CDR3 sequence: CASSYSIYSNQPQHF. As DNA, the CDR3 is TGTGCCAGCAGCTACTCGATTTATAGCAATCAGCCCCAGCATTTT.

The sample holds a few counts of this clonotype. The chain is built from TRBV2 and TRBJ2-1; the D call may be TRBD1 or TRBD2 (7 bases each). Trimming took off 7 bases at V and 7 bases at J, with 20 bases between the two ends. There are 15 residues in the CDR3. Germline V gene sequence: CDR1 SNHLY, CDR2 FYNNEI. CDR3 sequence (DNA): TGTGCCAGCATCACGACAGGGAGGGCGGGGAATGAGCAGTTCTTC. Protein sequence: CASITTGRAGNEQFF.

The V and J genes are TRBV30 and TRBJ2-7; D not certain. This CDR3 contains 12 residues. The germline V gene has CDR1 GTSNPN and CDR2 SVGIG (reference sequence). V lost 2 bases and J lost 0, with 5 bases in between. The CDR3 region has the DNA TGTGCCTGGAGTCACAGCTCCTACGAGCAGTACTTC. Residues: CAWSHSSYEQYF.

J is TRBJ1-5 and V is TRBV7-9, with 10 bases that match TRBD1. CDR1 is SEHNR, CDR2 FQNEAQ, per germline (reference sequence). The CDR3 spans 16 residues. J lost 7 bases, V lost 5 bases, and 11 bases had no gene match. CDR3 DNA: TGTGCCAGCAGCCCCGGGACAGGGGACCCCGGGCAGCCCCAGCATTTT. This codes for CASSPGTGDPGQPQHF.

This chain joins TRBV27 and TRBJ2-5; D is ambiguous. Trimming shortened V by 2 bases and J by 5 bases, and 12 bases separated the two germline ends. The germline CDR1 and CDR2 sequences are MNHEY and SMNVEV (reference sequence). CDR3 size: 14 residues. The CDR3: CASSLRLEAETQYF. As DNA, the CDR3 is TGTGCCAGCAGTTTACGTCTAGAGGCGGAGACCCAGTACTTC.

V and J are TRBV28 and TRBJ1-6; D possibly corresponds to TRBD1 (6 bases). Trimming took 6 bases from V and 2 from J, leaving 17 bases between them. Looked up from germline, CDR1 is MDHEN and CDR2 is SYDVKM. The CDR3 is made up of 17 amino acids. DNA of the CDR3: TGTGCCAGCAGCCCCTCGGGACACGGGCCCTATAATTCACCCCTCCACTTT. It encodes CASSPSGHGPYNSPLHF.